The 9 T cell receptor beta chains reported below all come from one sample, sequenced in a study of identical twins. TCRdb processed the 5' RACE reads anew with MiXCR; each CDR3 protein has one entry. There are just over 450,000 distinct CDR3 sequences in the sample; 13% to 15% occur only once, and 0.52% lies in the top ten. The data were also submitted as part of a second study, on yellow fever vaccine responses in identical twins.

What was sequenced was CD4+ T cells sorted from blood. Receptor source: a woman under 30 in good health.

In this sample, this clonotype turned up many times. The J gene is TRBJ2-7, the V gene TRBV7-2; 8 nucleotides line up with TRBD2. The germline CDR1 and CDR2 sequences are SGHTA and FQGNSA. V shed 1 base and J 3 bases; nucleotides not matched to a gene: 5. The CDR3 consists of 15 residues. CDR3 in DNA: TGTGCCAGCAGCTTAGTTGTTAGCGGGGTCTACGAGCAGTACTTC. This gives the protein CASSLVVSGVYEQYF. The whole variable domain, filled in from reference TRBV7-2 and TRBJ2-7, reads GAGVSQSPSNKVTEKGKDVELRCDPISGHTALYWYRQSLGQGLEFLIYFQGNSAPDKSGLPSDRFSAERTGGSVSTLTIQRTQQEDSAVYLCASSLVVSGVYEQYFGPGTRLTVT.

The V and J genes are TRBV15 and TRBJ1-4; the D gene is possibly TRBD1 (5 bases). Germline CDR1 LNHNV, CDR2 YYDKDF (reference sequence). The CDR3 runs to 15 residues. The germline V and J ends were trimmed by 1 base and 5 bases, with 11 bases remaining between them. The CDR3 nucleotides are TGTGCCACCAGCAGAGTTTACAGGCCGAATGAAAAACTGTTTTTT. Translated: CATSRVYRPNEKLFF.

The chain joins TRBV7-2 to TRBJ2-1; 9 bases match TRBD1. Germline V gene lookup returns CDR1 SGHTA and CDR2 FQGNSA. The ends lost 1 base at V and 7 bases at J; junction bases unmatched: 5. The length of the CDR3 is 15 residues. CDR3 in DNA: TGTGCCAGCAGCTTAGACAGGGGGCGCTTAAATGAGCAGTTCTTC. It translates to CASSLDRGRLNEQFF. Full variable domain (rest looked up from reference TRBV7-2 and TRBJ2-1): GAGVSQSPSNKVTEKGKDVELRCDPISGHTALYWYRQSLGQGLEFLIYFQGNSAPDKSGLPSDRFSAERTGGSVSTLTIQRTQQEDSAVYLCASSLDRGRLNEQFFGPGTRLTVL.

This clonotype has a count of ten or more. The chain recombines TRBV7-9 with TRBJ2-7, with D tentatively TRBD1 (6 bases). CDR1 and CDR2 from the germline V gene are SEHNR and FQNEAQ (reference sequence). The CDR3 is 16 amino acids. The germline V and J ends were trimmed by 1 base and 0 bases, with 13 bases remaining between them. The CDR3 reads CASSLGGTHRSYEQYF. DNA for the CDR3: TGTGCCAGCAGCTTAGGTGGGACACACCGCTCCTACGAGCAGTACTTC.

This clonotype came up a few times. The J gene is TRBJ2-3, the V gene TRBV28, with D tentatively TRBD1 or TRBD2 (5 bases each). This CDR3 comprises 12 residues. V was trimmed by 7 bases and J by 7 bases, leaving 12 bases between them. Per germline, CDR1 MDHEN and CDR2 SYDVKM. CDR3: CASTPGPNTQYF. The DNA for the CDR3 is TGTGCCAGCACCCCGGGACCTAATACGCAGTATTTT.

This clonotype was seen a few times. The chain couples TRBV10-3 to TRBJ1-4; 7 bases line up with TRBD1. Germline V CDR1 and CDR2: ENHRY, SYGVKD. V lost 5 bases to trimming and J lost 7 bases; unmatched junction nucleotides: 7. CDR3 size: 14 residues. CDR3 sequence reads: CAISQTGLSEKLFF. Here the CDR3 DNA reads TGTGCCATCAGTCAGACAGGGCTTTCTGAAAAACTGTTTTTT.

The chain carries TRBV9 and TRBJ2-7; D possibly uses TRBD1 or TRBD2 (6 bases each). The CDR3 length is 14 residues. Between the trimmed V and J ends, which lost 4 bases and 7 bases, there was a span of 18 bases. Germline loops: CDR1 SGDLS, CDR2 YYNGEE. The CDR3 reads CASSPEGGSSEQYF. The CDR3 nucleotides read TGTGCCAGCAGCCCGGAGGGGGGTAGCAGTGAGCAGTACTTC.

The V call is TRBV5-4, the J call TRBJ2-7, with 7 bases lining up with TRBD1. CDR3 size: 14 residues. CDR1 is SGHNT and CDR2 is YYREEE in the germline V gene (reference sequence). J lost 6 bases, V lost 0 bases, and 6 bases had no gene match. CDR3 loop: CASSLERGRGEQYF. CDR3 bases: TGTGCCAGCAGCTTGGAAAGGGGGCGAGGCGAGCAGTACTTC.

The J gene is TRBJ2-7, the V gene TRBV9; D might be TRBD2 (7 bases). The length of the CDR3 is 15 residues. Germline-derived CDR1 and CDR2 are SGDLS and YYNGEE. V was shortened by 4 bases and J by 4 bases, with 18 bases between the two germline ends. The CDR3 sequence: CASSPAGADIYEQYF. DNA for the CDR3: TGTGCCAGCAGCCCGGCGGGGGCTGACATATACGAGCAGTACTTC. The entire variable domain, with the rest obtained from reference TRBV9 and TRBJ2-7, is as follows: DSGVTQTPKHLITATGQRVTLRCSPRSGDLSVYWYQQSLDQGLQFLIQYYNGEERAKGNILERFSAQQFPDLHSELNLSSLELGDSALYFCASSPAGADIYEQYFGPGTRLTVT.